This T cell receptor beta chain was retrieved from a study of T cells in Graves' hyperthyroidism and ophthalmopathy. Study-wide background: Peripheral blood was collected at initial diagnosis, before any treatment.

Trimming took off 4 bases at V and 5 bases at J, with 17 bases between the two ends. The CDR3 loop spans 15 amino acids. Amplification yielded TCR beta CDR3 regions, with RNA transcripts as the source. The HTBI primer set was used in a first-round RT-PCR of the TCR CDR3. TCRdb itself ran the multiplex PCR reads through MiXCR, one entry per CDR3 protein. This sample carries about 350,000 distinct CDR3 sequences, more than 11% of them seen once, and the ten largest clones take around 25%. This clonotype was recorded at least ten times. Material for sequencing was blood. The J gene is TRBJ2-5, the V gene TRBV12-3 or TRBV12-4; D perhaps matches TRBD1 (6 bases). The receptor comes from a woman aged 25 to 39 with Graves' hyperthyroidism. For the CDR3, the DNA is TGTGCCAGCAGTTCCCACCAGGGGATACGGGAGACCCAGTACTTC. The encoded protein is CASSSHQGIRETQYF.